The sequence of this TCR beta chain was determined in a study of cytomegalovirus exposure and HLA in healthy donors. It was with 60 Vbeta and 13 Jbeta primers that the PCR ran. Some clones are missing from TCRdb's copy, which holds only in-frame ones; the method was immunoSEQ multiplex PCR. The sample has tens of thousands of clones, about four fifths seen once. V shed 0 bases and J 0 bases; nucleotides not matched to a gene: 2. The CDR3 loop spans 15 amino acids. CDR1 MNHEY and CDR2 SMNVEV come from the germline V gene (reference sequence). This rearrangement joins TRBV27 to TRBJ2-7; 7 nucleotides align to TRBD2. This sequence was found in a man aged 45-60 years in good health and CMV-seropositive. Sequenced material: PBMCs. The CDR3 loop is CASSLSGGSSYEQYF. The CDR3 DNA follows: TGTGCCAGCAGTTTATCGGGGGGGAGCTCCTACGAGCAGTACTTC.